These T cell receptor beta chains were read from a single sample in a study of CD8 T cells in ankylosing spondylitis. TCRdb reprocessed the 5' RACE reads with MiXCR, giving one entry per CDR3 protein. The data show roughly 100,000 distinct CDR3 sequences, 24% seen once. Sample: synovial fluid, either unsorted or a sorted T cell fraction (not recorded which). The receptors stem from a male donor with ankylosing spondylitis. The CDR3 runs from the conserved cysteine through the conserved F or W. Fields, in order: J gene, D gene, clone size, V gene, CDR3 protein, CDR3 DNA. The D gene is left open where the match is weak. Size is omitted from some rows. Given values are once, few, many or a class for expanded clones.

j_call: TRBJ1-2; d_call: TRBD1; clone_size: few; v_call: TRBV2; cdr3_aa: CASSPQGDHGYTF; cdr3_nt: TGTGCCAGCAGCCCGCAGGGGGATCATGGCTACACCTTC
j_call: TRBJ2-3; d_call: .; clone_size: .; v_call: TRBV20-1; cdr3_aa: CSASKGTDTQYF; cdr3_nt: TGCAGTGCTAGCAAGGGGACAGATACGCAGTATTTT
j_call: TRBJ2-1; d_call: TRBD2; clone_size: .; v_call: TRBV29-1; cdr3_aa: CSVGGTSGSSYNEQFF; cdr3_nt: TGCAGCGTTGGGGGCACTAGCGGGAGCTCCTACAATGAGCAGTTCTTC
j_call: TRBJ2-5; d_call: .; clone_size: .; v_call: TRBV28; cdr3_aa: CASSFRFETQYF; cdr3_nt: TGTGCCAGCAGTTTCCGTTTTGAGACCCAGTACTTC
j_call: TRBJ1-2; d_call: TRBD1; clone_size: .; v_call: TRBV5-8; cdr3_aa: CASSRQGDGYGYTF; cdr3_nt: TGTGCCAGCAGCCGACAGGGAGACGGGTATGGCTACACCTTC
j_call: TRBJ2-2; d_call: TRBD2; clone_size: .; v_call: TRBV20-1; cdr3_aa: CSARDTSGRANTGELFF; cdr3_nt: TGCAGTGCTAGAGATACTAGCGGGAGGGCCAACACCGGGGAGCTGTTTTTT
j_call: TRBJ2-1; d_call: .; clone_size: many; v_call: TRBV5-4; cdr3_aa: CASSLRGEQFF; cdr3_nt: TGTGCCAGCAGCTTGCGAGGGGAGCAGTTCTTC
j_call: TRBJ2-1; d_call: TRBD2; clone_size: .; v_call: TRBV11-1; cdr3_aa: CASSLIFGSGSSYNEQFF; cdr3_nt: TGTGCCAGCAGCTTAATTTTCGGGAGCGGGAGCTCCTACAATGAGCAGTTCTTC
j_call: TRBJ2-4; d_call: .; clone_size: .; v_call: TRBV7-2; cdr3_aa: CASSQQGSGIQYF; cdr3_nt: TGTGCCAGCAGCCAGCAGGGTAGTGGCATTCAGTACTTC
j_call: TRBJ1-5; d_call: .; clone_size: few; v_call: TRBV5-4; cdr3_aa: CASSYQGSQPQHF; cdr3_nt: TGTGCCAGCAGCTACCAGGGGAGTCAGCCCCAGCATTTT
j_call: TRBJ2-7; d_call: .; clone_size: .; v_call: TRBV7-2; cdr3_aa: CASSLQTASNEQYF; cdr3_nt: TGTGCCAGCAGCTTACAGACGGCATCCAACGAGCAGTACTTC
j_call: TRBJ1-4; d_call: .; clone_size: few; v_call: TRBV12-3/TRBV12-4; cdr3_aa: CASSLWGMGEKLFF; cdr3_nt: TGTGCCAGCAGTTTGTGGGGGATGGGAGAAAAACTGTTTTTT
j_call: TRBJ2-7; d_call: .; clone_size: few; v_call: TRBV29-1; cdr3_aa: CSGQTAYEQYF; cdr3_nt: TGCAGCGGGCAGACAGCCTACGAGCAGTACTTC
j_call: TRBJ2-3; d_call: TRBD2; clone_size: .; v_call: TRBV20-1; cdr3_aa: CSASSSGRGTDTQYF; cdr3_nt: TGCAGTGCCTCCTCGAGCGGGAGGGGCACAGATACGCAGTATTTT
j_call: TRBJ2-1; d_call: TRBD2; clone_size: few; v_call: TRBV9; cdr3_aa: CASSTSGNSYNEQFF; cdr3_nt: TGTGCCAGCAGCACTAGCGGGAACTCCTACAATGAGCAGTTCTTC
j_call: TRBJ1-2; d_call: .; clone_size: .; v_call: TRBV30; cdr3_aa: CAWTKNYGYTF; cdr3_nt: TGTGCCTGGACAAAAAACTATGGCTACACCTTC
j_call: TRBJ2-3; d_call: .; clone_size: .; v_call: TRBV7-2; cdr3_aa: CASSFPPDTQYF; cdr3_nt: TGTGCCAGCAGCTTCCCCCCAGATACGCAGTATTTT
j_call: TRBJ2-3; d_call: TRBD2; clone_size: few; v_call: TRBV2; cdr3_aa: CASRDKAGLAGGQTDTQYF; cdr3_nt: TGTGCCAGCAGAGACAAGGCTGGACTAGCGGGAGGGCAGACAGATACGCAGTATTTT
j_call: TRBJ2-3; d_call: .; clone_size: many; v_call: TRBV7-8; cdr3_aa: CASSLGRYSTDTQYF; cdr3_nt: TGTGCCAGCAGCTTAGGGCGGTACAGCACAGATACGCAGTATTTT
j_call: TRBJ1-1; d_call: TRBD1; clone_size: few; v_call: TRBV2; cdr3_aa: CASELQGDTEAFF; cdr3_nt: TGTGCCAGTGAACTACAGGGGGACACTGAAGCTTTCTTT
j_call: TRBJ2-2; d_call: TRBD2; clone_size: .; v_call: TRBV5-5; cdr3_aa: CASSLGLAGGTTGELFF; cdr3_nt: TGTGCCAGCAGCTTGGGACTAGCGGGAGGCACCACCGGGGAGCTGTTTTTT
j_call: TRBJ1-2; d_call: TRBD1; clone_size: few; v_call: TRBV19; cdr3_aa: CASQDRVNYGYTF; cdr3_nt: TGTGCCAGCCAGGACAGGGTTAACTATGGCTACACCTTC
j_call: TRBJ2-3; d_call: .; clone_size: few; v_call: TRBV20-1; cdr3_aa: CSARGAGDTQYF; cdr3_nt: TGCAGTGCTAGAGGGGCGGGGGATACGCAGTATTTT
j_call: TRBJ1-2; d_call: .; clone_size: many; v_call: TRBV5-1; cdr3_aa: CASRVSGTMYGYTF; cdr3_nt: TGCGCCAGCAGGGTTTCGGGGACAATGTATGGCTACACCTTC
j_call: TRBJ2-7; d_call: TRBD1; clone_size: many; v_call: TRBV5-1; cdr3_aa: CASSSVTGDYEQYF; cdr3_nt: TGCGCCAGCAGCTCCGTCACAGGGGACTACGAGCAGTACTTC
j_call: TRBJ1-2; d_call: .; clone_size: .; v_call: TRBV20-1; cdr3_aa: CSALRQGNDYGYTF; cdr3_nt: TGCAGTGCGCTAAGGCAGGGGAATGACTATGGCTACACCTTC
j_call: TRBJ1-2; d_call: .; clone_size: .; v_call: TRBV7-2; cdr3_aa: CASSFYLAGYTF; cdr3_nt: TGTGCCAGCAGCTTCTACTTGGCTGGCTACACCTTC
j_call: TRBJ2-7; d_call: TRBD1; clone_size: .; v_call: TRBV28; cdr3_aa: CASSPGTGVGEQYF; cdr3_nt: TGTGCCAGCAGTCCCGGGACAGGGGTTGGCGAGCAGTACTTC
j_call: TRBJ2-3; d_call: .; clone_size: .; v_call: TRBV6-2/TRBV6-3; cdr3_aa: CASSYFDLTDTQYF; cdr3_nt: TGTGCCAGCAGTTACTTCGACTTAACAGATACGCAGTATTTT
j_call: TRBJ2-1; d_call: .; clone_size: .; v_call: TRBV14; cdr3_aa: CASSSLGLANYNEQFF; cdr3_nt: TGTGCCAGCAGCTCCCTGGGTCTAGCGAATTACAATGAGCAGTTCTTC
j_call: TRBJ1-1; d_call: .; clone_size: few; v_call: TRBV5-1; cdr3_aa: CASSLGWTANTEAFF; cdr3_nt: TGCGCCAGCAGCTTGGGTTGGACAGCGAACACTGAAGCTTTCTTT
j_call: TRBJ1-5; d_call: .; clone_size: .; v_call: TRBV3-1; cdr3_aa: CASSQKDFGLTGPQHF; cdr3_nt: TGTGCCAGCAGCCAAAAGGACTTCGGTCTCACCGGGCCCCAGCATTTT
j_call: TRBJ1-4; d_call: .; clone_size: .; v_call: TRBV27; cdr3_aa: CASSLQGFGEKLFF; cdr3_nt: TGTGCCAGCAGTTTACAGGGCTTCGGTGAAAAACTGTTTTTT
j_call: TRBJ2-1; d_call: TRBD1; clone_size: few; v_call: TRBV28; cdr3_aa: CASSPGTRQGYNEQFF; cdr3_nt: TGTGCCAGCAGTCCCGGAACAAGACAGGGCTACAATGAGCAGTTCTTC
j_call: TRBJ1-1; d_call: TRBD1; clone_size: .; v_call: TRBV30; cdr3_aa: CAWNLLQGQTEAFF; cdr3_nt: TGTGCCTGGAACCTTTTACAGGGGCAAACTGAAGCTTTCTTT
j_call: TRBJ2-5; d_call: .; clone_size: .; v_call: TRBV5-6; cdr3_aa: CASSFVWGGGETQYF; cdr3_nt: TGTGCCAGCAGCTTTGTCTGGGGAGGGGGAGAGACCCAGTACTTC
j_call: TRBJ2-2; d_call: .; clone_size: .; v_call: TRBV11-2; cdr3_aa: CASSPGSYTGELFF; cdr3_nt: TGTGCCAGCAGCCCAGGGTCCTACACCGGGGAGCTGTTTTTT
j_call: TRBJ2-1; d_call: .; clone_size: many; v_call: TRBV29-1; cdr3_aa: CSVERLLNNEQFF; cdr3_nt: TGCAGCGTTGAACGTCTACTGAACAATGAGCAGTTCTTC